These 4 T cell receptor beta chains originate from one sample sequenced in a study of T cells after yellow fever vaccination. MiXCR, run by TCRdb on the 5' RACE reads, gives a single entry per CDR3 protein. Of over 20,000 distinct CDR3 sequences in the sample, 5% to 7% were seen once. The sample here was PBMCs, either bulk or a sorted T-cell subset (CD4+, CD8+, memory, or dextramer-sorted; not recorded which), taken 15 days after the yellow fever booster vaccination. The receptors stem from a man aged 25-45 years who received the YFV17D yellow fever vaccine.

This clonotype appeared many times. The gene calls are TRBV7-2 and TRBJ1-5; 11 nucleotides align to TRBD1. Germline V gene sequence: CDR1 SGHTA, CDR2 FQGNSA. There are 15 residues in the CDR3. With V trimmed by 5 bases and J by 5 bases, 5 bases remained unmatched. Here the CDR3 reads CASSPRTGGDQPQHF. Here the CDR3 DNA reads TGTGCCAGCAGCCCGAGGACAGGGGGCGATCAGCCCCAGCATTTT.

This clonotype appeared many times. CDR3 region: CATTGPYEGEQYF. CDR3 nucleotides: TGTGCCACCACCGGGCCCTACGAAGGTGAGCAGTACTTC. The rearrangement uses TRBV6-2 or TRBV6-3 and TRBJ2-7; no definite D call. CDR3 length: 13 amino acids. Germline values: CDR1 MNHEY, CDR2 SVGEGT. The germline V and J ends were trimmed by 10 bases and 7 bases, with 20 bases remaining between them.

This clonotype was counted at least ten times. The chain uses TRBV10-3 and TRBJ2-1, with 10 positions matching TRBD2. The germline CDR1 and CDR2 sequences are ENHRY and SYGVKD. With 4 bases clipped from V and 3 bases from J, the junction kept 6 bases outside the gene matches. CDR3 length equals 16 residues. This CDR3 reads CAISGGSGGNYNEQFF. CDR3 in DNA: TGTGCCATCAGTGGCGGTAGCGGGGGGAACTACAATGAGCAGTTCTTC.

This clonotype was detected a few times. The chain employs TRBV5-4 and TRBJ2-7; 11 bases line up with TRBD2. J gave up 2 bases and V 0 bases, and 4 bases lay outside the gene matches. Per the germline V gene, CDR1 is SGHNT and CDR2 is YYREEE (reference sequence). This CDR3 has 16 residues. CDR3 amino acids: CASSLGGTSGPYEQYF. CDR3 coding DNA: TGTGCCAGCAGCTTGGGAGGGACTAGCGGTCCCTACGAGCAGTACTTC.